This TCR beta chain was found in a study of PD-L1 blockade in urothelial cancer. Study in general: Males with urothelial cancer arising in the bladder constituted about 90% of the roughly 30 patients.

Synthetically made TCR analog templates were put into each PCR as spikes. The assay was immunoSEQ multiplex PCR, and TCRdb's table has in-frame clones only and misses some. The sample has 90,000 to 120,000 clones, about 85% seen once. The CDR3 covers 13 residues. Germline CDR1 is SNHLY and CDR2 is FYNNEI. Trimming cost V 8 bases and J 4 bases; bases outside gene matches: 7. This sample comprised PBMCs, obtained around atezolizumab (anti-PD-L1) treatment. This clonotype was obtained from a man in his forties or fifties with urothelial cancer. V usage is TRBV2 and J usage is TRBJ2-7, with TRBD1 identical over 8 bases. The CDR3 sequence is CASGGQGVYEQYF. CDR3 sequence (DNA): TGTGCCAGCGGAGGACAGGGCGTATACGAGCAGTACTTC.